This T cell receptor (beta chain) was captured in a study of cytomegalovirus exposure and HLA in healthy donors. Study-level findings and limits: Specificity of a few CMV-associated chains for CMV antigens was verified in vitro.

Comments on this clone: Its antigen is currently unknown.

CDR3 length equals 16 residues. The V and J ends lost 1 base and 0 bases respectively, with 11 bases between them. CDR1 and CDR2 (germline): SGHRS, YFSETQ. PCR involved 60 Vbeta and 13 Jbeta primers. Sequencing was performed with immunoSEQ multiplex PCR; in TCRdb, only in-frame clones are kept and a portion is missing. The sample lists fewer than 200,000 clones; around three quarters were seen once. Donors consisted of healthy bone marrow donors. The clonotype comes from a man between 25 and 39 years old in good health and CMV-seropositive. The source material was PBMCs. This chain links TRBV5-1 with TRBJ2-1; D is unresolved. The CDR3 spells CASSLMGLSSYNEQFF. For the CDR3, the DNA is TGCGCCAGCAGCTTGATGGGCCTGAGCTCCTACAATGAGCAGTTCTTC.